This T cell receptor (beta chain) was documented in a study of regulatory T cells in long-lasting Graves disease. Study-level results: Persistent patients had more shared public clonotypes (under 3,000) than new patients (about 880). Persistent disease showed a preference for TRBV28, TRBJ1-2 and TRBJ2-5.

Through Arm-PCR of CDR3 regions and iRepertoire HTBI primers, TCR beta libraries were built. TCRdb analysed the multiplex PCR reads with MiXCR anew, one entry per CDR3 protein. Of hundreds of thousands of distinct CDR3 sequences in the sample, 16% were seen once. This CDR3 region has 15 residues. Germline-derived CDR1 and CDR2 are LGHDT and YNNKEL (reference sequence). V trimming: 0 bases; J trimming: 5 bases; junction bases outside the gene matches: 6. Sample time point: newly diagnosed GD, antithyroid drugs for less than 3 months. TCR sequences were obtained from RNA taken from PBMCs. This clonotype appeared a few times. Antigen unknown. Just one base apart from a much larger clone, this may be a read error. A further study also used this sample, focusing on T cells in Graves' hyperthyroidism and ophthalmopathy. Turning to that study: Primed by the HTBI set, a first-round RT-PCR was run on the TCR CDR3. The majority of expanded thyroid clonotypes above 0.001 also appeared in blood.

This TCR came from a middle-aged man with Graves disease. The specimen was peripheral blood mononuclear cells (PBMCs), collected at new diagnosis, from a patient treated with antithyroid drugs. The rearrangement links TRBV3-1 to TRBJ1-1; 7 nucleotides agree with TRBD1. The DNA for the CDR3 is TGTGCCAGCAGCCAAGATGACAGGGATGGTACTGAAGCTTTCTTT. It yields the protein CASSQDDRDGTEAFF. Full variable domain (missing parts from reference TRBV3-1 and TRBJ1-1): DTAVSQTPKYLVTQMGNDKSIKCEQNLGHDTMYWYKQDSKKFLKIMFSYNNKELIINETVPNRFSPKSPDKAHLNLHINSLELGDSAVYFCASSQDDRDGTEAFFGQGTRLTVV.